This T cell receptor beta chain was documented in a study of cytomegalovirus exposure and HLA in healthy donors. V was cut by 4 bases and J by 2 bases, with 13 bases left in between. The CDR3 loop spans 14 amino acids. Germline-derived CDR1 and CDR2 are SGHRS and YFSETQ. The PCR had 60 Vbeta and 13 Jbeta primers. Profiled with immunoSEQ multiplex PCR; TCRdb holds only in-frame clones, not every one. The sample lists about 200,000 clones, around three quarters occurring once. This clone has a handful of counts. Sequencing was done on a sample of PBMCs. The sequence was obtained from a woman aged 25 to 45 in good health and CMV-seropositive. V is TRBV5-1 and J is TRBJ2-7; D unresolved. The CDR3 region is CASSKSSDTYEQYF. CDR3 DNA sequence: TGCGCCAGCAGCAAAAGCAGTGACACCTACGAGCAGTACTTC.